The present T cell receptor beta chain was sequenced within a study of shared clonotypes between healthy human individuals. Study results and caveats: Expectations were that clonotype sharing among donors would be affected by sequencing depth.

Concerning this clone: Its specificity is unknown. At the DNA level, this CDR3 is encoded by other sequences in the same sample as well.

Positively selected for CCR7, the CD45RO-negative cells used as naive CD8 cells excluded terminally differentiated effector memory CD45RA+ cells. The V gene's germline CDR1 is SGHDT and CDR2 YYEEEE. This CDR3 is 13 amino acids long. Trimming took off 4 bases at V and 2 bases at J, with 9 bases between the two ends. Deep-level settings were used for running the assay. The table came from immunoSEQ multiplex PCR; TCRdb's copy has only in-frame clones and leaves some out. The sample contains roughly 2.1 million clones, around 93% of which appear only once. This clonotype originated in a young man in good health. Some clones in this sample may be carry-over from other donors' samples. The J gene is TRBJ1-1, the V gene TRBV5-6; D unresolved. Sequencing was carried out using naive CD8+ T cells from PBMCs. The CDR3 nucleotides read TGTGCCAGCAGCCCCTCACCAAACACTGAAGCTTTCTTT. It encodes CASSPSPNTEAFF.